This TCR beta chain is from a study of cytomegalovirus exposure and HLA in healthy donors (dated by TCRdb to 2016 to 2017). Context from the whole study: An earlier analysis of around 600 of the donors reported 250 to 350 Gb of sequence data and around 120 million unique TCR beta sequences from 150 million to 200 million T cells. Every repertoire in the discovery cohort had been generated on one and the same sequencing platform. Roughly 300 gigabases of sequencing data and approximately 85 million unique TCR sequences were included in an early release covering 550 to 800 HLA-typed donors. Several DR-DQ haplotypes were handled as single units for association and clustering because linkage in the cohort was strong. On average, roughly 240,000 unique TCR beta nucleotide sequences were sequenced per donor among 398 genotyped donors of the cohort, with around 19% of those sequences being non-productive. Both class I and class II loci were covered by HLA typing, at four-digit resolution. The number of donors typed differed by locus, with about 629-630 for A, B, C, DRB1 and DQB1, 522 for DQA1, over 600 for DPA1, and around 460 for DPB1. Donor age, sex, ethnicity and CMV serostatus were compiled together with the repertoire data. A separate validation cohort of over a hundred different subjects was used in addition to the approximately 640-subject first cohort. A later genetic analysis used genome-wide SNP genotypes for about 65% of the 666 donors, treating that subset as a discovery cohort. Of the 398 genotyped donors, 81% fell in the genetic ancestry cluster associated with self-reported Caucasian donors. The study used immunosequencing to profile the T cell repertoires of several hundred subjects and linked those repertoires to cytomegalovirus serostatus. To predict cytomegalovirus infection status, the study brought together high-throughput TCR immunosequencing, statistical association of individual TCRs with disease status, and machine learning. The study was designed to test whether signatures of past pathogen exposure could be identified by cataloging public T cell receptors. Rather than using new phenotypic data, the later analysis identified candidate immune exposures from TCR beta sequences and from how often those sequences occurred across donors. An earlier analysis of around 540 of the donors applied high-throughput TCR beta sequencing to assess whether each TCR beta V gene segment acted as functional or pseudogenic. In a later analysis, previously published TCR beta repertoires from some 640 donors were re-analyzed and high-resolution HLA genotyping was added so that TCR occurrence patterns could be studied.

The library came from the immunoSEQ multiplex PCR assay. The multiplex PCR relied on a mix of 60 forward primers for TCR Vbeta segments and 13 reverse primers for TCR Jbeta segments. The CDR3 region of rearranged TCR beta genes was amplified from genomic DNA by a multiplex PCR assay. On the Illumina HiSeq System, the amplified TCR beta libraries were sequenced as 87-base-pair reads. Turning to the authors' computational methods: A later analysis counted around 72 million unique TCR beta chains across the 550 to 800 repertoires, and some 11 million of these chains were shared by at least two donors. To remove PCR and sequencing errors, raw reads were error-corrected and collapsed into unique sequences using a nearest-neighbor algorithm that merged closely related sequences. To assign V, D and J gene segments, CDR3 sequences were aligned to IMGT reference sequences. For a sequence to be retained, at least a six-nucleotide match to both a V gene segment and a J gene segment was required. A rearrangement counted as productive if the CDR3 had no stop codons and remained in frame with V and J, and every other rearrangement counted as non-productive. Following IMGT convention, CDR3 was defined as the stretch from the second conserved V-encoded cysteine up to the conserved J-encoded phenylalanine. The earlier analysis of fewer than 700 of the donors excluded sequences that lacked an unambiguous match to a single V gene segment. In an earlier analysis of several hundred of the donors, V segments were called functional above 56.7% productive rearrangements and were called segregating when the between-donor standard deviation exceeded 5%. A statistical classification framework was built to diagnose cytomegalovirus status from the catalog of TCR beta chain sequences. A later analysis assigned V and J genes by comparing TCR nucleotide sequences with IMGT/GENE-DB human TR gene sequences. A later analysis assigned CDR3 sequences and most-parsimonious VDJ recombination scenarios with the TCRdist pipeline. In a later analysis, each TCR beta chain was defined by its CDR3 amino acid sequence together with its V-gene family, and reads lacking a unique V-gene family were excluded. As a way to deal with suspected cross-contamination and a sequencing artifact, a later analysis dropped roughly 620 nucleotide sequences that were highly shared and had low generation probability. In a later analysis, a clonal expansion index for each public chain was calculated from normalized within-repertoire ranks of inferred template counts. In a later analysis, generation probabilities were computed using a VDJ recombination model fitted to out-of-frame rearrangements, and the results were checked against IGoR. A later analysis scored TCR-TCR, TCR-HLA and TCR-CMV co-occurrence with hypergeometric tests, applying a repertoire-size bias correction to TCR pairs. To estimate false discovery rates, a later analysis permuted the HLA or CMV assignments 20 times. In a later analysis, co-occurring TCRs were grouped with DBSCAN, and TCRdist sequence similarity was added when clustering was performed within HLA-allele-positive subsets. For co-occurrence clustering, repertoires with fewer than 30,000 or more than 120,000 public chains were excluded, along with roughly 5 repertoires with anomalous nucleotide sharing. TCRdb took this table from immuneACCESS and kept in-frame rearrangements with V and J called. Such tables lack part of the clones; where checked against another copy, unresolved V genes explain under half of the gap, and the rest is unexplained. V, J and clone size are those of that table, while D and trimming were read from the DNA. The sample records about 180,000 clones, approximately 85% of which are singletons. In total, the top ten clones hold 4.5% to 5.5% of the sample.

The cohort consisted of 666 healthy bone marrow donors. Cohort members were all nominally healthy when sampled, although unrecorded immune exposures were likely present. The donor was CMV seropositive and was included in the group of 250 to 300 seropositive cohort members. A peripheral blood sample was collected from each donor, and TCR beta sequencing was performed on peripheral blood mononuclear cells. Genomic DNA extraction from the blood cell samples was performed with the Qiagen DNeasy Blood Extraction Kit. This clone was counted only a few times. What antigen it recognizes has not been identified. The record has no base qualities; no much larger clone is one base away. Study-wide conclusions, independent of this receptor: In a later analysis, several top co-occurrence clusters were reported to appear linked to parvovirus B19, influenza, CMV and Epstein-Barr virus. Roughly uniform sequencing depth across donors was assumed in presence/absence analyses, although this assumption may not hold. In this cohort, only TCR beta chains were sequenced, and detectable features were limited by the absence of alpha or paired-chain data. In a later analysis, the rate of TCR association differed among HLA loci, with DRB1 alleles having the most associated TCRs and HLA-C alleles having the fewest. Assigning TCR associations to individual alleles was difficult when HLA alleles, especially DR and DQ, strongly co-occurred. At a false discovery rate of 0.05, a later analysis linked under 20,000 TCR beta sequences to specific HLA alleles. A further reported finding was that TCR beta sequences accurately predicted the HLA-A and HLA-B alleles for most subjects in the first cohort. A later genetic analysis associated a missense DCLRE1C variant with V-gene and J-gene trimming of TCR beta chains, and an independent cohort replicated the association. It was suggested by the authors that the approach could potentially be generalized to other disease states and immunological phenotypes. CMV serostatus was the only immune exposure information available for the cohort. According to a later genetic analysis, donors in an Asian-associated ancestry cluster had fewer N-insertions in productive TCRs than the approximately 700-donor mean. A group of highly shared sequence variants was considered likely to be a technical artifact of the sequencing pipeline. A later analysis found that HLA-associated TCR beta chains were more clonally expanded and had lower generation probabilities than equally common non-associated chains. Across donors, most TCR sequences were observed very rarely, whereas some public TCRs were present in many individuals. Approximately 18 rarely observed V segments, including chromosome 9 orphons, were excluded from the earlier analysis of some 590 of the donors because counts were too low. A later analysis found that most CMV-associated TCR beta chains appeared HLA-restricted, with HLA associations seemingly driven largely by CMV exposure. A total of 164 TCR beta chains were listed by the study as associated with cytomegalovirus. In an earlier analysis of some 550 of the donors, most TCR beta V segments were observed in productive rearrangements about 87% or about 30% of the time, broadly matching IMGT annotations. Linkage disequilibrium might explain the correlated functional status among segregating V segments, but an unknown experimental factor could not be ruled out. Cytomegalovirus status was reported to be diagnosed by the classifier with high specificity and sensitivity in both the original and validation cohorts. Because HLA typing was missing for some donors at each locus, association tests included only the typed subset. Three of the identified cytomegalovirus-associated TCR beta chains were confirmed in vitro to be specific for cytomegalovirus antigens.

The receptor's source is a girl aged 5 to 17 in good health and CMV-seropositive. Sample: PBMCs.

DNA sequence: TGTGCCAGCAGTTTCAGCGGTGAAAAACTGTTTTTT. This gives the protein CASSFSGEKLFF. The sequence joins TRBV7-2 to TRBJ1-4; the D gene cannot be resolved reliably. V was cut back by 6 bases and J by 7 bases, leaving a gap of 9 bases between them. From the cysteine up to the phenylalanine, the CDR3 has a length of 12 residues. Only the CDR3 portion is preserved as DNA: 36 bases, with reading frame beginning at the first base. From the germline V gene, CDR1 is SGHTA and CDR2 is FQGNSA.